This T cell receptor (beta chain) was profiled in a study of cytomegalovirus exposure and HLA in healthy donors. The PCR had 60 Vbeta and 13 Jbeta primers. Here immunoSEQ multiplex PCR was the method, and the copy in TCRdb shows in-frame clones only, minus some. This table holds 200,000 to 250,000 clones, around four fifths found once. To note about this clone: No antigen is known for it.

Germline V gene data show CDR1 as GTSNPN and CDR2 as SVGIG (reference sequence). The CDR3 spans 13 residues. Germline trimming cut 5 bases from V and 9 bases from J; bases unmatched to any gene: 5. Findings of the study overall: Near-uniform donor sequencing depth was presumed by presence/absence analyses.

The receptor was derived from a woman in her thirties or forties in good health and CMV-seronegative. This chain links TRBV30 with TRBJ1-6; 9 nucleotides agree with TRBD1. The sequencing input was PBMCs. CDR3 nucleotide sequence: TGTGCCTGGGGGGACAGGGTTGGTTCACCCCTCCACTTT. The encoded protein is CAWGDRVGSPLHF.